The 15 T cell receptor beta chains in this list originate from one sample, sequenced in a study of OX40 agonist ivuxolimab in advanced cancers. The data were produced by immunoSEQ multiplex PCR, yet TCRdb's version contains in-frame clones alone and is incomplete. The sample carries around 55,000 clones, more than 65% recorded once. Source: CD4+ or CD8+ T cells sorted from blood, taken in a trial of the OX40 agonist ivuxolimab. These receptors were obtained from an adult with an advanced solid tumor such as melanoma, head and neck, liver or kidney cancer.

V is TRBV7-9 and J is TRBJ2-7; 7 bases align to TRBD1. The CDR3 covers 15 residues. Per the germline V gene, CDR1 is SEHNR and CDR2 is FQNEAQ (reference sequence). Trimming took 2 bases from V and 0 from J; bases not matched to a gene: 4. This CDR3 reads CASSLKGTASYEQYF. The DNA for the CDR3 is TGTGCCAGCAGCTTAAAGGGGACAGCCTCCTACGAGCAGTACTTC.

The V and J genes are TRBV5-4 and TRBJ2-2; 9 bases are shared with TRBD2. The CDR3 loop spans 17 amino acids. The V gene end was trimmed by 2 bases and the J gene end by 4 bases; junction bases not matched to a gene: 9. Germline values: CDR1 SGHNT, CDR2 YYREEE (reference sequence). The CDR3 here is CASSFGVAGVTTGELFF. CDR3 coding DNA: TGTGCCAGCAGCTTTGGGGTAGCGGGAGTAACCACCGGGGAGCTGTTTTTT.

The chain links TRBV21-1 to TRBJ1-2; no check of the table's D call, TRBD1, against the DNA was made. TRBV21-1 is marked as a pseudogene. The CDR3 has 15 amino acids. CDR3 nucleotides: TGTGCCAGCAGCAACCGGACATACCCTAACTATGGCTACACCTTC. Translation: CASSNRTYPNYGYTF.

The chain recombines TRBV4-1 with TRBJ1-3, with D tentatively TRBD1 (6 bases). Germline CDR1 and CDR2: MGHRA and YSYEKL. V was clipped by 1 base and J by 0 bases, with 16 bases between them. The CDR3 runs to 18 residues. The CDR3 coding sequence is TGCGCCAGCAGCCAAGGTGACAGGTTTGCGTCCTCTGGAAACACCATATATTTT. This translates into CASSQGDRFASSGNTIYF.

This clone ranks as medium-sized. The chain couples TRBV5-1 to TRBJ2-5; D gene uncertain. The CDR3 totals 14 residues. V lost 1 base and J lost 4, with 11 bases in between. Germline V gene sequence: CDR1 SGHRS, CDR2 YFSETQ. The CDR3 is CASSLIPDLETQYF. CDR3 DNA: TGCGCCAGCAGCTTGATCCCGGACCTAGAGACCCAGTACTTC.

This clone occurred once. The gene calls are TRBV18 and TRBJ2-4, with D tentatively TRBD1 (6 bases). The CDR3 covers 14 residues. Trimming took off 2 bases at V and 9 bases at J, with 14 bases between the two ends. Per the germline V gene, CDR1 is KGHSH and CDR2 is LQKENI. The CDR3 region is CASSPTGRGSIQYF. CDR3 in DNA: TGTGCCAGCTCACCAACAGGGCGAGGATCCATTCAGTACTTC.

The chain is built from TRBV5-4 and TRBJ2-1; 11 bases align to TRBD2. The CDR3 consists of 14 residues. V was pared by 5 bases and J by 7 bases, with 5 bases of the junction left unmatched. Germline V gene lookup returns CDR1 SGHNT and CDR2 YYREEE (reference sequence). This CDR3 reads CASRMTSGTNEQFF. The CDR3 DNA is TGTGCCAGCAGGATGACTAGCGGGACAAATGAGCAGTTCTTC.

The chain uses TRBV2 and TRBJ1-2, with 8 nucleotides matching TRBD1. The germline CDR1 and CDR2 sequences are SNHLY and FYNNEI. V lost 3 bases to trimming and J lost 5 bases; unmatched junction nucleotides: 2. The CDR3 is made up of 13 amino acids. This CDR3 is CASSDNRGYGYTF. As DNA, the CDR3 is TGTGCCAGCAGTGATAACAGGGGGTATGGCTACACCTTC.

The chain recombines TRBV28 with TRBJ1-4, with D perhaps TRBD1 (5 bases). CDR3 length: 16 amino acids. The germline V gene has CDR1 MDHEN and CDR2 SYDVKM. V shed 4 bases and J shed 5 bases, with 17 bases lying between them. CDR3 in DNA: TGTGCCAGCAGTTCATCCTGGGGACTGGGGAATGAAAAACTGTTTTTT. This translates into CASSSSWGLGNEKLFF.

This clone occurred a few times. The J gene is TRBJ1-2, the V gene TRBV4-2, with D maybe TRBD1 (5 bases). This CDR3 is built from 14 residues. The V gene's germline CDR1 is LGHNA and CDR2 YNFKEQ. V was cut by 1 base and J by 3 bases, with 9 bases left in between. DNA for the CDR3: TGTGCCAGCAGCCAAGCACGGGGGGACTATGGCTACACCTTC. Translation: CASSQARGDYGYTF.

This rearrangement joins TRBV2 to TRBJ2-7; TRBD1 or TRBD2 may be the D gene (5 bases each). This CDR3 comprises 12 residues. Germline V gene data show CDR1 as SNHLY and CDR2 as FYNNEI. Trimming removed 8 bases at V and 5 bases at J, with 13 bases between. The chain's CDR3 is CASQLGTDEQYF. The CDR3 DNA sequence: TGTGCCAGCCAATTGGGGACGGACGAGCAGTACTTC.

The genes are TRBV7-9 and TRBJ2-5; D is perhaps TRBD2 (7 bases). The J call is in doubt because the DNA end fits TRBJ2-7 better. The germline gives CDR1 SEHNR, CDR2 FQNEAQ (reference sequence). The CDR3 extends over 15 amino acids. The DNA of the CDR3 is TGTGCCAGCAGCTTACAAGGGGGGGCGTACCACGAGCAGTACTTC. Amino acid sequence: CASSLQGGAYHEQYF.

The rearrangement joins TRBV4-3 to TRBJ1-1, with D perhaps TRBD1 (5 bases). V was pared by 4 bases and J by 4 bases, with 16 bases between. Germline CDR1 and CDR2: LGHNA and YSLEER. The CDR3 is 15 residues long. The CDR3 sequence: CASSRGDLGGTEAFF. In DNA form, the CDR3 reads TGCGCCAGCAGCCGAGGGGACCTAGGCGGCACTGAAGCTTTCTTT.

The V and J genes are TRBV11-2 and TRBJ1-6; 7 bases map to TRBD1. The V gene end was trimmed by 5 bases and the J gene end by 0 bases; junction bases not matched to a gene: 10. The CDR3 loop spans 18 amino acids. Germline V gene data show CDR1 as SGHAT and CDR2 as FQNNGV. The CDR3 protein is CASSPLRGQSSYNSPLHF. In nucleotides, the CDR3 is TGTGCCAGCAGCCCACTTAGGGGACAGAGCTCCTATAATTCACCCCTCCACTTT.

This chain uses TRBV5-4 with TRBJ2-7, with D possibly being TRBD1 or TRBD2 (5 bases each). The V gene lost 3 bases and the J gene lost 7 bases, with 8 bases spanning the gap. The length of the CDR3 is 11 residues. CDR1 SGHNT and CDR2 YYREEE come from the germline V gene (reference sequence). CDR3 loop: CASSSRGEQYF. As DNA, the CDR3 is TGTGCCAGCAGCTCGAGGGGTGAGCAGTACTTC.